The 21 T cell receptor beta chains below all came from one sample that was sequenced in a study of blood T cell repertoires in COVID-19. Sequencing used immunoSEQ multiplex PCR; TCRdb keeps in-frame clones, though not all of them. Of hundreds of thousands of clones listed, around nine tenths are singletons. Input material: PBMCs or T cells enriched from blood (not recorded which). The source is a woman aged 45-60 years who had recovered from COVID-19.

This chain joins TRBV7-2 and TRBJ2-5; D unresolved. V was shortened by 5 bases and J by 4 bases, with 17 bases between the two germline ends. Germline assignment: CDR1 SGHTA and CDR2 FQGNSA. The CDR3 totals 15 residues. The CDR3 nucleotides are TGTGCCAGCAGCGTCGACCGCGGTTTGGTAGAGACCCAGTACTTC. Translation gives CASSVDRGLVETQYF.

The chain is built from TRBV27 and TRBJ1-2; 7 bases fit TRBD1. Germline CDR1 MNHEY, CDR2 SMNVEV (reference sequence). The CDR3 runs 14 residues. V lost 6 bases to trimming and J lost 0 bases; unmatched junction nucleotides: 4. CDR3 loop: CASRPGTANYGYTF. As DNA, the CDR3 is TGTGCCAGCAGACCCGGGACAGCTAACTATGGCTACACCTTC.

Here the CDR3 DNA reads TGCAGCGTTGACGGACTAGCGGGAGAGGACTACGAGCAGTACTTC. Amino acids: CSVDGLAGEDYEQYF. J is TRBJ2-7 and V is TRBV29-1; 13 positions agree with TRBD2. The germline CDR1 and CDR2 sequences are SQVTM and ANQGSEA. The CDR3 length is 15 residues. V was pared by 3 bases and J by 3 bases, with 5 bases of the junction left unmatched.

The rearrangement joins TRBV5-3 to TRBJ2-3; weak D call: TRBD2 (6 bases). TRBV5-3 is an ORF, and what it does is uncertain. The V gene lost 10 bases and the J gene lost 0 bases, with 15 bases spanning the gap. The CDR3 consists of 14 residues. CDR3 region: CASLPGLSTDTQYF. In nucleotides, the CDR3 is TGTGCCTCATTGCCGGGACTTAGCACAGATACGCAGTATTTT.

V is TRBV7-6 and J is TRBJ1-1; 7 positions match TRBD1. In germline, CDR1 is SGHVS, CDR2 FNYEAQ. The CDR3 has 14 amino acids. V lost 6 bases to trimming and J lost 5 bases; unmatched junction nucleotides: 9. Here the CDR3 DNA reads TGTGCCAGCAGTCCTGACAGGGTACGAACTGAAGCTTTCTTT. Translation gives CASSPDRVRTEAFF. Variable domain in full (rest from reference TRBV7-6 and TRBJ1-1): GAGVSQSPRYKVTKRGQDVALRCDPISGHVSLYWYRQALGQGPEFLTYFNYEAQQDKSGLPNDRFSAERPEGSISTLTIQRTEQRDSAMYRCASSPDRVRTEAFFGQGTRLTVV.

This clone was detected once. This chain links TRBV15 with TRBJ1-6, with D hard to call. The length of the CDR3 is 19 residues. V lost 0 bases, J lost 0 bases, and 15 bases lay in between. From germline, CDR1 is LNHNV and CDR2 YYDKDF (reference sequence). Here the CDR3 reads CATSRDLPSSSSYNSPLHF. The CDR3 bases are TGTGCCACCAGCAGAGATCTGCCGTCCTCGAGCTCCTATAATTCACCCCTCCACTTT.

The rearrangement joins TRBV28 to TRBJ2-1; D perhaps matches TRBD1 (7 bases). The CDR3 loop spans 15 amino acids. Per the germline V gene, CDR1 is MDHEN and CDR2 is SYDVKM. The V end lost 6 bases, the J end lost 7 bases, and 19 bases lay between the germline ends. This CDR3 is CASRLRDRLGNEQFF. In nucleotides, the CDR3 is TGTGCCAGCAGACTCCGGGACAGACTAGGGAATGAGCAGTTCTTC.

This clone was picked up one time. The genes are TRBV5-1 and TRBJ2-1, with 12 nucleotides matching TRBD2. Per the germline V gene, CDR1 is SGHRS and CDR2 is YFSETQ. CDR3 length: 15 residues. The J segment lost 7 bases and the V segment lost 0 bases, leaving 2 bases of the junction unmatched. The CDR3 sequence is CASSLGTSGTNEQFF. Here the CDR3 DNA reads TGCGCCAGCAGCTTGGGGACTAGCGGGACAAATGAGCAGTTCTTC.

The chain recombines TRBV14 with TRBJ2-4; 7 bases are shared with TRBD2. Unmatched junction bases numbered 3, after V lost 4 bases and J lost 6 bases. This CDR3 region has 13 residues. Germline CDR1 and CDR2: SGHDN and FVKESK. The CDR3 spells CASSPSGGNIQYF. For the CDR3, the DNA is TGTGCCAGCAGCCCCTCGGGGGGAAACATTCAGTACTTC.

The genes are TRBV5-6 and TRBJ2-3; possible D gene TRBD1, 6 bases. V was cut by 4 bases and J by 3 bases, with 18 bases left in between. This CDR3 spans 16 amino acids. The germline V gene has CDR1 SGHDT and CDR2 YYEEEE. The CDR3 reads CASSTRSTGRTDTQYF. The CDR3 region has the DNA TGTGCCAGCAGCACTCGTTCGACAGGCCGGACAGATACGCAGTATTTT.

The rearrangement links TRBV3-1 (or the pseudogene TRBV3-2) to TRBJ2-1, with 7 nucleotides matching TRBD1. V lost 4 bases and J lost 10; bases outside the gene matches: 7. CDR1 and CDR2 (germline): LGHDT, YNNKEL (reference sequence). This CDR3 is built from 13 residues. CDR3: CASSRDRSTEQFF. DNA of the CDR3: TGTGCCAGCAGCCGGGACAGATCTACCGAGCAGTTCTTC.

The rearrangement links TRBV6-5 to TRBJ1-4, with 8 bases lining up with TRBD1. V was pared by 6 bases and J by 4 bases, with 7 bases of the junction left unmatched. CDR1 is MNHEY and CDR2 is SVGAGI in the germline V gene. This CDR3 comprises 15 residues. The CDR3 nucleotides read TGTGCCAGCAGAGCGACAGGGGCGGGTAATGAAAAACTGTTTTTT. This codes for CASRATGAGNEKLFF.

The rearrangement joins TRBV11-3 to TRBJ2-2; weak D call: TRBD2 (5 bases). Between the trimmed V and J ends, which lost 5 bases and 7 bases, there was a span of 8 bases. From germline, CDR1 is SGHNT and CDR2 YENEEA. The CDR3 covers 12 residues. CDR3 loop: CASSVRDGELFF. The CDR3 bases are TGTGCCAGCAGCGTGAGGGACGGGGAGCTGTTTTTT.

The chain recombines TRBV30 with TRBJ1-5; 7 nucleotides align to TRBD1. With V trimmed by 1 base and J by 4 bases, 1 base remained unmatched. Germline V gives CDR1 GTSNPN, CDR2 SVGIG (reference sequence). CDR3 size: 13 residues. The CDR3 nucleotides are TGTGCCTGGAGTGAACAGGGGAATCAGCCCCAGCATTTT. Translated, it gives CAWSEQGNQPQHF.

V is TRBV28 and J is TRBJ1-5, with TRBD1 identical over 7 bases. Trimming at V came to 10 bases and at J to 0 bases, leaving 6 bases not matched to a gene. The CDR3 loop spans 14 amino acids. Germline V CDR1 and CDR2: MDHEN, SYDVKM. The CDR3 DNA reads as TGTGCCATTTCCGGGACAGCTAGCAATCAGCCCCAGCATTTT. Residues: CAISGTASNQPQHF.

This clone was recorded only once. J is TRBJ1-1 and V is TRBV5-4; 7 bases agree with TRBD1. This CDR3 spans 14 amino acids. The ends lost 0 bases at V and 5 bases at J; junction bases unmatched: 4. Looked up from germline, CDR1 is SGHNT and CDR2 is YYREEE (reference sequence). The CDR3, as DNA: TGTGCCAGCAGCTTGGGGCAGGGGGGAACTGAAGCTTTCTTT. It translates to CASSLGQGGTEAFF.

The chain combines TRBV10-2 with TRBJ2-1; 10 nucleotides match TRBD2. The CDR3 loop spans 14 amino acids. CDR1 is WSHSY and CDR2 is SAAADI in the germline V gene. The V segment lost 7 bases and the J segment 8 bases; nucleotides outside the gene matches: 8. The CDR3 nucleotides are TGCGCCAGCAACCCTAGCGGGAGCGGGCATGAGCAGTTCTTC. Residues: CASNPSGSGHEQFF.

The rearrangement uses TRBV5-1 and TRBJ2-7, with 10 bases fitting TRBD2. Per the germline V gene, CDR1 is SGHRS and CDR2 is YFSETQ. The CDR3 covers 14 residues. Trimming cost V 5 bases and J 7 bases; bases outside gene matches: 9. The DNA for the CDR3 is TGCGCCAGCAGACCTACTAGCGGGACCCTTGAGCAGTACTTC. Translating gives CASRPTSGTLEQYF.

This chain uses TRBV3-1 (or the pseudogene TRBV3-2) with TRBJ2-3; 9 bases are a match to TRBD2. The CDR3 length is 20 residues. V shed 1 base and J 2 bases; nucleotides not matched to a gene: 16. Germline CDR1 is LGHDT and CDR2 is YNNKEL (reference sequence). The CDR3 reads CASSQVKGQRVAGDTDTQYF. The CDR3 DNA reads TGTGCCAGCAGCCAAGTAAAGGGCCAGAGGGTAGCGGGAGACACAGATACGCAGTATTTT.

J is TRBJ1-2 and V is TRBV9, with 9 bases that match TRBD1. The CDR3 has 15 residues. The ends lost 4 bases at V and 7 bases at J; junction bases unmatched: 11. Germline V gives CDR1 SGDLS, CDR2 YYNGEE. CDR3 nucleotide sequence: TGTGCCAGCAGCCTCCGGGACAGGGTGCTCGGTGGCTACACCTTC. This sequence encodes CASSLRDRVLGGYTF.

V and J are TRBV5-1 and TRBJ1-5; TRBD1 might be the D (5 bases). CDR3 length: 15 residues. Germline values: CDR1 SGHRS, CDR2 YFSETQ. Trimming pared 5 bases from V and 0 bases from J, leaving 12 bases between. CDR3 in amino acids: CASRKDTNSNQPQHF. For the CDR3, the DNA is TGCGCCAGCAGAAAGGACACAAATAGCAATCAGCCCCAGCATTTT.